The present T cell receptor (beta chain) was sequenced within a study of T cells in narcolepsy (dated by TCRdb to 2016 to 2018). For the wider study: Patients with narcolepsy type 1 or type 2 (NT1, NT2) were enrolled in the study together with healthy control donors. The study sought autoreactive T cells targeting hypocretin neuron self-antigens (hypocretin, TRIB2) in narcolepsy patients, using TCR Vbeta sequencing to track clonotypes in blood and CSF. General findings and caveats noted by the study authors: Patients and controls had similar numbers of sequenced blood memory CD4+ clonotypes, with averages of about 39,494 in patients and over 30,000 in controls. Autoreactive clonotypes were reported to be detected serially in the blood of the same patients and of different patients, but not in the blood of healthy controls. Plots that compared CSF and blood CD4+ T cell clonotypes from the same patient highlighted HCRT-specific and TRIB2-specific autoreactive clonotypes. No sequences matching autoreactive T cell clones were contained in some blood memory CD4+ repertoires from patients and controls.

Of note for this clone: Its antigen is not yet known. Per-nucleotide qualities are absent, and no much larger clonotype sits a single base away.

The library was prepared using the immunoSEQ multiplex PCR assay. This is the immuneACCESS table as TCRdb keeps it, with only in-frame sequences that have V and J called. A part of the clones is gone; compared with another copy, unresolved V genes explain less than half, and the rest is unexplained. This sample holds tens of thousands of clones; 70% to 90% were observed only once. The top ten clones comprise under 1.5% of the sample. V is reduced by 5 bases and J by 6 bases, leaving a spacing of 8 bases between them. The CDR3, cysteine through phenylalanine, is 12 amino acids long. Just the 36-base CDR3 DNA is kept, in frame starting at base 1. Looking up the germline V gene (reference sequence) yields CDR1 LNHDA and CDR2 SQIVND. Memory CD4+ T cells were sorted ex vivo from peripheral blood of narcolepsy patients and healthy controls for TCR Vbeta sequencing.

The sequence came from a human donor with narcolepsy. Material: CD45RA- memory CD4+ T cells from PBMCs. What this sample's cell subset or site label stands for: memory T cells sorted ex vivo from peripheral blood. The chain is encoded by TRBV19 joined to TRBJ2-4, with TRBD1 as a weak D call on 5 bases. The nucleotide sequence reads as follows: TGTGCCAGTAGTCGACAGTCAAACATTCAGTACTTC. This encodes CASSRQSNIQYF.